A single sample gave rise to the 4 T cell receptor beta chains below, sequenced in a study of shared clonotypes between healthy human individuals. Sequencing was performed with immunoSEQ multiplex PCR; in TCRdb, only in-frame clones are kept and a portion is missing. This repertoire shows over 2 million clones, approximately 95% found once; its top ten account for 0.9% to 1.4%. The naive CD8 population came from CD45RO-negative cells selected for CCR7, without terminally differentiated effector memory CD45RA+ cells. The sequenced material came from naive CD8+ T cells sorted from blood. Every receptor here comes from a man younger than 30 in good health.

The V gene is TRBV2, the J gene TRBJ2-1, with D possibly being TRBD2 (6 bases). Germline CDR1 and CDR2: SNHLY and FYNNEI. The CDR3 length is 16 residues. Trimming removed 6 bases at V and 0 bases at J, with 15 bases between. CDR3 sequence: CASRLSSVLSYNEQFF. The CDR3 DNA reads TGTGCCAGCAGATTATCTAGCGTACTCTCCTACAATGAGCAGTTCTTC.

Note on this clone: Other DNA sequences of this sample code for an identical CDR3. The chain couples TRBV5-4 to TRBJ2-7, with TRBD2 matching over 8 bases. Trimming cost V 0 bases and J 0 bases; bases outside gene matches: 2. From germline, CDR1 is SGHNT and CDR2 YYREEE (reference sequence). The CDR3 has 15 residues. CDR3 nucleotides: TGTGCCAGCAGCTTGGGGGCGGGGGGCTCCTACGAGCAGTACTTC. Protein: CASSLGAGGSYEQYF.

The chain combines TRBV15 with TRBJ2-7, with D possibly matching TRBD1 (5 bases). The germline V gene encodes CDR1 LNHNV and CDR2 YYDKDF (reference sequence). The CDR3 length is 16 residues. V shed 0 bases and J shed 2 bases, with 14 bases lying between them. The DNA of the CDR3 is TGTGCCACCAGCAGAGATGGGAATACAGGTCCCTACGAGCAGTACTTC. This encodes CATSRDGNTGPYEQYF.

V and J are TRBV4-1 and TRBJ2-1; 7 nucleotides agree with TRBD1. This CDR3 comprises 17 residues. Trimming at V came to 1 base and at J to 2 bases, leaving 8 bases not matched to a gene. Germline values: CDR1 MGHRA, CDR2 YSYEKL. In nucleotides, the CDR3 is TGCGCCAGCAGCCAAGCAAGCAGGGGGTATACCTACAATGAGCAGTTCTTC. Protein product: CASSQASRGYTYNEQFF.